The 20 T cell receptor beta chains presented below share a single source sample, sequenced in a study of blood T cell repertoires in COVID-19. The table came from immunoSEQ multiplex PCR; TCRdb's copy has only in-frame clones and leaves some out. The sample lists under 300,000 clones, over 80% occurring once. Material for sequencing was PBMCs or T cells enriched from blood (not recorded which). Receptors originate from a woman aged 18-35 years who had recovered from COVID-19.

This chain connects TRBV5-1 to TRBJ1-2; 9 bases align to TRBD1. This CDR3 region has 13 residues. After removal of 4 bases from V and 8 bases from J, the junction contained 6 bases not matched to a gene. Per germline, CDR1 SGHRS and CDR2 YFSETQ. The CDR3 DNA reads as TGCGCCAGCAGCACGGGACAGGGCGTAGGCTACACCTTC. It encodes CASSTGQGVGYTF.

The chain employs TRBV19 and TRBJ2-2; TRBD1 agrees at 8 bases. The CDR3 totals 16 residues. Per germline, CDR1 LNHDA and CDR2 SQIVND (reference sequence). Trimming cost V 4 bases and J 4 bases; bases outside gene matches: 8. The CDR3 here is CASSTPGGGTTGELFF. CDR3 bases: TGTGCCAGTAGTACACCAGGGGGCGGGACCACCGGGGAGCTGTTTTTT.

The J gene is TRBJ1-1, the V gene TRBV29-1; 11 bases agree with TRBD1. V trimming: 1 base; J trimming: 8 bases; junction bases outside the gene matches: 21. The CDR3 contains 19 residues. CDR1 SQVTM and CDR2 ANQGSEA come from the germline V gene. The DNA for the CDR3 is TGCAGCGTTGAAGGAGCGGACAGGGGGCCCTGGGTTGTAACTCCGGAAGCTTTCTTT. Residues: CSVEGADRGPWVVTPEAFF.

J is TRBJ1-1 and V is TRBV4-1; 8 nucleotides line up with TRBD1. Germline CDR1 is MGHRA and CDR2 is YSYEKL. V shed 6 bases, J shed 3 bases, and the junction held 6 bases outside the gene matches. This CDR3 spans 14 amino acids. This CDR3 reads CASSRTGTHTEAFF. CDR3 sequence (DNA): TGCGCCAGCAGTCGGACAGGGACCCACACTGAAGCTTTCTTT.

For the CDR3, the DNA is TGCAGCGTTGAAGAGCCGAACAGGAGCTCCTACAATGAGCAGTTCTTC. It specifies CSVEEPNRSSYNEQFF. The chain employs TRBV29-1 and TRBJ2-1, with D perhaps matching TRBD1 (5 bases). V lost 0 bases to trimming and J lost 0 bases, with 12 bases between them. Germline V gene data show CDR1 as SQVTM and CDR2 as ANQGSEA. The CDR3 is made up of 16 amino acids.

The genes are TRBV5-4 and TRBJ2-7, with 8 bases fitting TRBD1. Trimming cost V 0 bases and J 6 bases; bases outside gene matches: 8. The germline V gene encodes CDR1 SGHNT and CDR2 YYREEE (reference sequence). The CDR3 runs to 15 residues. CDR3 amino acids: CASSLGTGSAGEQYF. CDR3 nucleotide sequence: TGTGCCAGCAGCTTGGGGACAGGGTCGGCGGGCGAGCAGTACTTC.

The chain has TRBV2 and TRBJ2-5, with 12 bases lining up with TRBD2. Unmatched junction bases numbered 4, after V lost 8 bases and J lost 3 bases. Per germline, CDR1 SNHLY and CDR2 FYNNEI. The CDR3 is 14 residues long. CDR3 nucleotide sequence: TGTGCCAGCGGACTAGCGGGGCTTAAAGAGACCCAGTACTTC. Translation: CASGLAGLKETQYF.

The chain recombines TRBV4-3 with TRBJ1-1; D uncertain. The CDR3 is made up of 19 amino acids. Germline V gives CDR1 LGHNA, CDR2 YSLEER. V was cut by 0 bases and J by 1 base, with 21 bases left in between. CDR3 protein: CASSQEAGIRGQKNTEAFF. Here the CDR3 DNA reads TGCGCCAGCAGCCAAGAAGCCGGGATACGAGGGCAGAAGAACACTGAAGCTTTCTTT.

This rearrangement joins TRBV5-1 to TRBJ2-7, with D perhaps matching TRBD2 (5 bases). This CDR3 is built from 14 residues. V shed 4 bases and J shed 3 bases, with 14 bases lying between them. Germline loops: CDR1 SGHRS, CDR2 YFSETQ. In DNA, the CDR3 is TGCGCCAGCAGCCCCCGGTGGGGAGTCTACGAGCAGTACTTC. Its protein product is CASSPRWGVYEQYF. Full variable domain (missing parts from reference TRBV5-1 and TRBJ2-7): KAGVTQTPRYLIKTRGQQVTLSCSPISGHRSVSWYQQTPGQGLQFLFEYFSETQRNKGNFPGRFSGRQFSNSRSEMNVSTLELGDSALYLCASSPRWGVYEQYFGPGTRLTVT.

The chain couples TRBV6-5 to TRBJ1-1, with 9 bases matching TRBD1. This CDR3 is 12 amino acids long. CDR1 and CDR2 from the germline V gene are MNHEY and SVGAGI. The trim removed 2 bases at V and 9 bases at J, leaving 1 base unmatched. The CDR3 reads CASSYGTGKAFF. In DNA form, the CDR3 reads TGTGCCAGCAGTTACGGGACAGGGAAAGCTTTCTTT.

The chain combines TRBV9 with TRBJ1-6; tentative D call: TRBD1 (6 bases). The CDR3 sequence is 15 residues long. Trimming took off 1 base at V and 5 bases at J, with 10 bases between the two ends. The germline V gene encodes CDR1 SGDLS and CDR2 YYNGEE. As DNA, the CDR3 is TGTGCCAGCAGCGTAAACCCAGGGGATAATTCACCCCTCCACTTT. This gives the protein CASSVNPGDNSPLHF.

The chain carries TRBV28 and TRBJ1-4, with no clear D. Germline CDR1 and CDR2: MDHEN and SYDVKM. The V and J ends lost 2 bases and 5 bases respectively, with 6 bases between them. CDR3 length: 13 residues. The CDR3 here is CASSLIENEKLFF. The CDR3 nucleotides read TGTGCCAGCAGTTTAATTGAGAATGAAAAACTGTTTTTT.

This sequence joins TRBV29-1 and TRBJ1-1; D is possibly TRBD1 (5 bases). The CDR3 has 14 amino acids. V was cut by 6 bases and J by 6 bases, with 20 bases left in between. The germline CDR1 and CDR2 sequences are SQVTM and ANQGSEA. The CDR3: CSVGLMGGAAEAFF. As DNA, the CDR3 is TGCAGCGTGGGACTAATGGGAGGGGCGGCTGAAGCTTTCTTT.

CDR3 nucleotides: TGTGCCAGCAGCTTAGCAGCCGGGAGACACACAGATACGCAGTATTTT. Residues: CASSLAAGRHTDTQYF. The J gene is TRBJ2-3, the V gene TRBV7-9, with D maybe TRBD2 (6 bases). Germline V gene sequence: CDR1 SEHNR, CDR2 FQNEAQ (reference sequence). This CDR3 contains 16 residues. The V end was cut by 0 bases, the J end by 2 bases, with 12 bases between. Full variable domain (missing parts from reference TRBV7-9 and TRBJ2-3): DTGVSQNPRHKITKRGQNVTFRCDPISEHNRLYWYRQTLGQGPEFLTYFQNEAQLEKSRLLSDRFSAERPKGSFSTLEIQRTEQGDSAMYLCASSLAAGRHTDTQYFGPGTRLTVL.

J is TRBJ1-2 and V is TRBV12-5; 9 bases align to TRBD1. There are 16 residues in the CDR3. Germline trimming cut 0 bases from V and 8 bases from J; bases unmatched to any gene: 10. Germline CDR1 LGHNT, CDR2 FRNRAP. The DNA for the CDR3 is TGTGCTAGTGGTTTGGTACTAGCCCGACAGGGGGGCGGCTACACCTTC. It translates to CASGLVLARQGGGYTF.

The CDR3 protein is CASSDRKETQYF. CDR3 bases: TGTGCCAGCAGTGACAGGAAAGAGACCCAGTACTTC. J is TRBJ2-5 and V is TRBV6-1; D is uncertain. Germline V gene data show CDR1 as MNHNS and CDR2 as SASEGT. The germline V and J ends were trimmed by 3 bases and 3 bases, with 5 bases remaining between them. The CDR3 is made up of 12 amino acids.

The chain links TRBV28 to TRBJ1-3, with TRBD1 identical over 8 bases. Trimming took 6 bases from V and 0 from J; bases not matched to a gene: 16. CDR1 and CDR2 from the germline V gene are MDHEN and SYDVKM. The length of the CDR3 is 19 residues. The CDR3 DNA follows: TGTGCCAGCAGATCGGCGGGGAACAGGGGGTTCAGCTCTGGAAACACCATATATTTT. Encoded protein: CASRSAGNRGFSSGNTIYF.

This chain connects TRBV29-1 to TRBJ1-1, with TRBD1 as a possible D gene (5 bases). In germline, CDR1 is SQVTM, CDR2 ANQGSEA. V was trimmed by 0 bases and J by 1 base, leaving 9 bases between them. The CDR3 spans 14 residues. CDR3 bases: TGCAGCGTTGAAGACCCGACAGCGAACACTGAAGCTTTCTTT. Protein sequence: CSVEDPTANTEAFF. The whole variable domain, filled in from reference TRBV29-1 and TRBJ1-1, reads SAVISQKPSRDICQRGTSLTIQCQVDSQVTMMFWYRQQPGQSLTLIATANQGSEATYESGFVIDKFPISRPNLTFSTLTVSNMSPEDSSIYLCSVEDPTANTEAFFGQGTRLTVV.

The chain joins TRBV5-6 to TRBJ1-6, with D maybe TRBD1 (5 bases). The germline gives CDR1 SGHDT, CDR2 YYEEEE. This CDR3 is built from 11 residues. V lost 1 base to trimming and J lost 12 bases, with 5 bases between them. CDR3 DNA: TGTGCCAGCAGCTTGAGGGGACCCCTCCACTTT. Encoded protein: CASSLRGPLHF.

The chain uses TRBV7-9 and TRBJ1-3; the D is unclear. The germline V gene has CDR1 SEHNR and CDR2 FQNEAQ (reference sequence). The CDR3 is made up of 16 amino acids. V was shortened by 0 bases and J by 4 bases, with 13 bases between the two germline ends. CDR3 protein: CASSLAGQEAGNTIYF. CDR3 nucleotides: TGTGCCAGCAGCTTAGCGGGCCAGGAGGCCGGAAACACCATATATTTT. Combining the CDR3 with reference TRBV7-9 and TRBJ1-3 gives the whole variable domain DTGVSQNPRHKITKRGQNVTFRCDPISEHNRLYWYRQTLGQGPEFLTYFQNEAQLEKSRLLSDRFSAERPKGSFSTLEIQRTEQGDSAMYLCASSLAGQEAGNTIYFGEGSWLTVV.